Below are 32 T cell receptor beta chains sequenced from a single sample in a study of tumor and adjacent non-tumor tissue in lung cancer. A modified ARM-PCR protocol with three rounds of nested PCR amplified TCRbeta. One entry per CDR3 protein results from TCRdb running MiXCR on the multiplex PCR reads. The sample contains approximately 120,000 distinct CDR3 sequences, 66% of which appear only once. The template was RNA from unsorted bulk tissue. The specimen sequenced was lung tumor tissue. Receptors were obtained from a man younger than 40 with non-small cell lung cancer.

To note about this clonotype: This may be a read error: a much more frequent sequence differs by one nucleotide. The chain carries TRBV6-5 and TRBJ1-2; D is perhaps TRBD1 (5 bases). In germline, CDR1 is MNHEY, CDR2 SVGAGI. This CDR3 contains 10 residues. The CDR3 loop is CASRGHGYIF. The CDR3 DNA reads TGTGCCAGCAGGGGGCATGGCTACATCTTC.

There are a few counts of this clonotype. This sequence joins TRBV14 and TRBJ1-3; the D is unclear. The CDR3 totals 13 residues. Deletions cut 4 bases from V and 5 bases from J, with 9 bases between. Germline CDR1 reads SGHDN; CDR2 reads FVKESK. CDR3 protein: CASSPGIRNTIYF. The CDR3 region has the DNA TGTGCCAGCAGCCCGGGGATTAGAAACACCATATATTTT.

As to this clonotype: The junction shows a germline mismatch at one end, possibly a read error. In nucleotides, the CDR3 is TGCGCCAGGAGCTTGGCGACAAGCCCCACAGATACGCAGTATTTT. It specifies CARSLATSPTDTQYF. The rearrangement links TRBV5-1 to TRBJ2-3; no firm D call. CDR3 length: 15 residues. Germline V gene data show CDR1 as SGHRS and CDR2 as YFSETQ.

This chain uses TRBV6-6 with TRBJ2-7; D gene unclear. CDR1 and CDR2 (germline): MNHNY, SVGAGI (reference sequence). There are 11 residues in the CDR3. CDR3 bases: TGTACCGGCGGACGGTCCCACGAGCAGTACTTC. It codes for CTGGRSHEQYF.

On this clonotype: The junction and the germline gene differ at one end; a read error may be behind it. This rearrangement joins TRBV29-1 to TRBJ2-7; D is ambiguous. The CDR3 has 14 amino acids. The V gene's germline CDR1 is SQVTM and CDR2 ANQGSEA. The CDR3 DNA reads TGCAGCGTAGACGCAGAGGACCATACCTACAAGCAGTACTTC. It translates to CSVDAEDHTYKQYF.

In the case of this clonotype: This may arise from a read error, as a much more abundant clone is one base away. The CDR3 coding sequence is TGTGCCAGCAGCTTGGGAGAGGGGGTAGCGTACTTC. It codes for CASSLGEGVAYF. The chain uses TRBV13 and TRBJ2-7; possibly TRBD1 for D (6 bases). This CDR3 is built from 12 residues. Trimming pared 3 bases from V and 12 bases from J, leaving 15 bases between. The germline gives CDR1 PRHDT, CDR2 FYEKMQ (reference sequence). The full variable domain, with the rest looked up from reference TRBV13 and TRBJ2-7, is AAGVIQSPRHLIKEKRETATLKCYPIPRHDTVYWYQQGPGQDPQFLISFYEKMQSDKGSIPDRFSAQQFSDYHSELNMSSLELGDSALYFCASSLGEGVAYFGPGTRLTVT.

A single count supports this clonotype. The genes are TRBV20-1 and TRBJ2-2, with D possibly TRBD2 on 5 matching bases. Per the germline V gene, CDR1 is DFQATT and CDR2 is SNEGSKA (reference sequence). Trimming stripped 3 bases from V and 16 bases from J, with 21 bases between. This CDR3 is 13 amino acids long. The CDR3 nucleotides read TGCAGTGCTAGTTCGGCGAACACCGGGAAGCCGTTTTTT. This sequence encodes CSASSANTGKPFF.

In this sample, this clonotype turned up a few times. This sequence may be a read error, since a much larger clone differs from it by one base. This sequence joins TRBV20-1 and TRBJ2-2, with 7 bases lining up with TRBD2. CDR1 DFQATT and CDR2 SNEGSKA come from the germline V gene (reference sequence). The CDR3 contains 15 residues. V was clipped by 5 bases and J by 2 bases; unmatched bases: 8. The CDR3 protein is CSALDMGLNTGELFF. The DNA for the CDR3 is TGCAGTGCTCTGGACATGGGACTAAACACCGGGGAGCTGTTTTTT.

This clonotype was observed a handful of times. V gene TRBV11-1 combines with J gene TRBJ1-1; D uncertain. Trimming removed 5 bases from V and 4 bases from J, with 17 bases in between. The V gene's germline CDR1 is SGHAT and CDR2 FQDESV (reference sequence). The CDR3 length is 15 residues. CDR3 nucleotides: TGTGCCAGCAGCCCCGAGACTTGGGGTGGCACTGAAGCTTTCTTT. This encodes CASSPETWGGTEAFF.

Concerning this clonotype itself: Mismatch with germline at one junction end may stem from a read error. V usage is TRBV12-3 or TRBV12-4 and J usage is TRBJ1-2, with TRBD1 as a possible D gene (5 bases). The CDR3 is 14 residues long. CDR3 in DNA: TGCATCAGCAGTTTAAGCGGGGCTGGTTATGGCTACACCTTC. It translates to CISSLSGAGYGYTF.

Note on this clonotype: The junction shows a germline mismatch at one end, possibly a read error. This sequence joins TRBV11-2 and TRBJ2-7; 7 nucleotides line up with TRBD1. The CDR3 loop spans 14 amino acids. CDR1 and CDR2 from the germline V gene are SGHAT and FQNNGV. The CDR3 reads CVSKQGHSSYKQYF. The CDR3 DNA follows: TGTGTCAGCAAACAGGGGCATAGCTCCTACAAGCAGTACTTC. Variable domain in full (rest from reference TRBV11-2 and TRBJ2-7): EAGVAQSPRYKIIEKRQSVAFWCNPISGHATLYWYQQILGQGPKLLIQFQNNGVVDDSQLPKDRFSAERLKGVDSTLKIQPAKLEDSAVYLCVSKQGHSSYKQYFGPGTRLTVT.

As regards this clonotype: This may stem from a read error, because a much larger clone lies one nucleotide away. This chain links TRBV13 with TRBJ2-7; 11 nucleotides align to TRBD2. The CDR3 spans 14 residues. Germline assignment: CDR1 PRHDT and CDR2 FYEKMQ (reference sequence). CDR3: CASSWTSGSYEQSF. The DNA of the CDR3 is TGTGCCAGCAGCTGGACTAGCGGGTCCTACGAGCAGTCCTTC. Full variable domain (missing parts from reference TRBV13 and TRBJ2-7): AAGVIQSPRHLIKEKRETATLKCYPIPRHDTVYWYQQGPGQDPQFLISFYEKMQSDKGSIPDRFSAQQFSDYHSELNMSSLELGDSALYFCASSWTSGSYEQSFGPGTRLTVT.

With regard to this clonotype: Its ends do not fully match the called genes, so a read error is possible. This sequence joins TRBV6-2 or TRBV6-3 and TRBJ1-4; no definite D call. Germline lookup yields CDR1 MNHEY and CDR2 SVGEGT. There are 13 residues in the CDR3. The CDR3 DNA reads as TGCGCCAGCAATTCCTCAGGTCTCGGAAAACTGTTTTTT. It translates to CASNSSGLGKLFF.

This clonotype was observed a single time. At one end, the junction sequence differs from germline, possibly due to a read error. V usage is TRBV20-1 and J usage is TRBJ1-1; D is undetermined. The V gene's germline CDR1 is DFQATT and CDR2 SNEGSKA (reference sequence). The CDR3 totals 11 residues. The CDR3 loop reads CSATSGAEALF. Here the CDR3 DNA reads TGCAGCGCTACTTCTGGAGCTGAAGCTCTCTTT.

The gene calls are TRBV20-1 and TRBJ2-7; 7 bases map to TRBD2. Germline V gene sequence: CDR1 DFQATT, CDR2 SNEGSKA (reference sequence). The CDR3 totals 14 residues. This CDR3 reads CNAPAAGTVYEQYF. As DNA, the CDR3 is TGCAATGCCCCCGCAGCGGGAACGGTCTATGAGCAGTACTTC.

This clonotype has a count of ten or more. The genes are TRBV20-1 and TRBJ2-1; 11 bases agree with TRBD2. The V gene end was trimmed by 2 bases and the J gene end by 8 bases; junction bases not matched to a gene: 14. The V gene's germline CDR1 is DFQATT and CDR2 SNEGSKA (reference sequence). The CDR3 length is 17 residues. The CDR3 protein is CSARYYSSGRAWYEQFF. DNA for the CDR3: TGCAGTGCTAGATATTATAGTAGCGGGAGGGCCTGGTATGAGCAGTTCTTC.

Comment on this clonotype: At one boundary the junction diverges from the germline segment, which might be a read error. CDR3 amino acids: CSARISDRSAGELVF. The CDR3 DNA is TGCAGTGCAAGAATCTCAGACAGAAGCGCCGGGGAGCTGGTTTTT. This rearrangement joins TRBV20-1 to TRBJ2-2, with D possibly being TRBD1 or TRBD2 (5 bases each). CDR1 DFQATT and CDR2 SNEGSKA come from the germline V gene (reference sequence). The CDR3 sequence is 15 residues long.

Regarding this clonotype: At one end, the junction sequence differs from germline, possibly due to a read error. The gene calls are TRBV12-3 or TRBV12-4 and TRBJ1-2; 7 bases are a match to TRBD1. The CDR3 spans 11 residues. The CDR3 loop is CASSKGTDYTF. CDR3 sequence (DNA): TGTGCTAGCAGTAAGGGGACAGACTACACATTC.

Remarks on this clonotype: A clone one base away is much larger, so this may be a read error. The chain couples TRBV5-5 to TRBJ2-5; D possibly matches TRBD1 or TRBD2 (5 bases each). The CDR3 contains 14 residues. CDR1 is SGHKS, CDR2 YYEKEE, per germline (reference sequence). V gave up 5 bases and J gave up 2 bases, with 13 bases separating them. The DNA of the CDR3 is TGTGCCAGCAGGAAAGCCGGGGCGCAAGAGACCCAGTACTTC. Translated, it gives CASRKAGAQETQYF.

This clonotype was counted once. As DNA, the CDR3 is TGTGCCAGCAGACGAGAGAAACAGGGTGCTGAAGCTTTCTTT. It encodes CASRREKQGAEAFF. The chain recombines TRBV5-4 with TRBJ1-1; a possible D gene is TRBD1 (6 bases). This CDR3 is 14 amino acids long. Germline-derived CDR1 and CDR2 are SGHNT and YYREEE (reference sequence). The ends were cut back, 5 bases at V and 6 bases at J, with 17 bases in the middle.

For this clonotype: The junction differs from germline at one of its ends, possibly a read error. The J gene is TRBJ1-5, the V gene TRBV6-5; the D is unclear. Germline V CDR1 and CDR2: MNHEY, SVGAGI. The CDR3 loop spans 14 amino acids. The chain's CDR3 is CASRRLYSNQPQHF. CDR3 nucleotides: TGTGCTAGCAGAAGACTTTATAGCAATCAGCCCCAGCATTTT.

This clonotype was counted at least ten times. The chain links TRBV6-2 or TRBV6-3 to TRBJ2-7, with 10 positions matching TRBD2. With V trimmed by 6 bases and J by 2 bases, 4 bases remained unmatched. This CDR3 region has 14 residues. Germline CDR1 reads MNHEY; CDR2 reads SVGEGT. This chain's CDR3 is CASRRLAGTYEQYF. For the CDR3, the DNA is TGTGCCAGCAGGAGACTAGCGGGTACCTACGAGCAGTACTTC.

The sample holds many counts of this clonotype. The rearrangement uses TRBV6-1 and TRBJ2-7; no firm D call. Germline-derived CDR1 and CDR2 are MNHNS and SASEGT. This CDR3 region has 12 residues. Between the trimmed V and J ends, which lost 1 base and 4 bases, there was a span of 5 bases. This CDR3 reads CASSEGAYEQYF. The CDR3 DNA reads TGTGCCAGCAGTGAAGGGGCATACGAGCAGTACTTC.

This clonotype was recorded many times. The genes are TRBV12-3 or TRBV12-4 and TRBJ2-5; D gene unclear. V was cut by 6 bases and J by 2 bases, with 10 bases left in between. The CDR3 is 13 residues long. CDR3: CASSLTRQETQYF. CDR3 coding DNA: TGTGCCAGCAGCCTTACGCGGCAAGAGACCCAGTACTTC.

Points on this clonotype: The CDR3 does not close with the conserved phenylalanine or tryptophan, likely indicating a read error. As DNA, the CDR3 is TGCAGTGCTAGAGATCCGCAGGGGCCCCCCGGGGCCCAGTACTCC. This codes for CSARDPQGPPGAQYS. The chain uses TRBV20-1 and TRBJ2-5, with TRBD1 as a possible D gene (6 bases). Germline V gives CDR1 DFQATT, CDR2 SNEGSKA (reference sequence). The V and J ends lost 0 bases and 9 bases respectively, with 20 bases between them. The CDR3 runs to 15 residues.

Concerning this clonotype: A clone one base away is much larger, so this may be a read error. As DNA, the CDR3 is TGTGCCAACAGCCCGACTAGCGGGGGGGCAGATACGCAGTATTTT. This encodes CANSPTSGGADTQYF. The V call is TRBV4-2, the J call TRBJ2-3; 14 bases match TRBD2. Germline loops: CDR1 LGHNA, CDR2 YNFKEQ. CDR3 size: 15 residues.

This clonotype occurred many times. The chain combines TRBV4-1 with TRBJ1-1; D gene uncertain. The length of the CDR3 is 13 residues. Trimming took off 0 bases at V and 5 bases at J, with 7 bases between the two ends. The germline gives CDR1 MGHRA, CDR2 YSYEKL. CDR3 DNA: TGCGCCAGCAGCCAAGATTTTGAAACTGAAGCTTTCTTT. Protein: CASSQDFETEAFF.

This clonotype showed up many times. V usage is TRBV10-3 and J usage is TRBJ2-4, with D uncertain. V dropped 6 bases and J dropped 3 bases, with 9 bases sitting between them. CDR1 and CDR2 from the germline V gene are ENHRY and SYGVKD. The CDR3 has 13 amino acids. As DNA, the CDR3 is TGTGCCATCAGAGGGTACAGCAAAAACATTCAGTACTTC. Translation: CAIRGYSKNIQYF.

The V gene is TRBV19, the J gene TRBJ1-1, with 9 bases aligning to TRBD1. The CDR3 totals 13 residues. CDR1 LNHDA and CDR2 SQIVND come from the germline V gene (reference sequence). As DNA, the CDR3 is TGTCTCAGTAGGGACAGGGAGAACACTGAAGCTTTCTTT. Protein product: CLSRDRENTEAFF.

The table lists this clonotype with many counts. V is TRBV29-1 and J is TRBJ1-1; D gene unclear. The germline V gene encodes CDR1 SQVTM and CDR2 ANQGSEA. V gave up 0 bases and J gave up 0 bases, with 8 bases separating them. This CDR3 is built from 14 residues. The CDR3 reads CSVEDAGLNTEAFF. CDR3 coding DNA: TGCAGCGTTGAAGATGCGGGGTTGAACACTGAAGCTTTCTTT.

In its sample, this clonotype was seen a few times. V usage is TRBV11-2 and J usage is TRBJ2-1; maybe TRBD2 (5 bases). V was pared by 6 bases and J by 9 bases, with 18 bases between. This CDR3 contains 14 residues. CDR1 SGHAT and CDR2 FQNNGV come from the germline V gene. The CDR3 DNA follows: TGTGCCAGCAGTCCGCCCCCGCTCGGAGGTGAGCAGTTCTTC. This codes for CASSPPPLGGEQFF.

About this clonotype itself: At one end, the junction sequence differs from germline, possibly due to a read error. This chain connects TRBV4-2 to TRBJ2-7, with 10 bases lining up with TRBD1. Germline CDR1 LGHNA, CDR2 YNFKEQ. The CDR3 has 17 amino acids. The CDR3 spells CASSQDRDRGIPYEHYF. CDR3 bases: TGTGCTAGCAGCCAAGATCGGGACAGGGGTATTCCCTACGAGCACTACTTC.